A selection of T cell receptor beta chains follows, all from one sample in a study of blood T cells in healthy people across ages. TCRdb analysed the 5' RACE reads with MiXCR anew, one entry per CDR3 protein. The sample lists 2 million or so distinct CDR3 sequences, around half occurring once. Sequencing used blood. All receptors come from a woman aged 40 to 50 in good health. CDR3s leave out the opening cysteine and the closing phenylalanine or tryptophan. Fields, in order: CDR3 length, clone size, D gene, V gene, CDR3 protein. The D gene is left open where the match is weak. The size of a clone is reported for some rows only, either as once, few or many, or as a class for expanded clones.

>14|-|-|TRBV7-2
ASSLRLAGLYNEQF
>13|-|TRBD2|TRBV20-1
SARELAGERNEQF
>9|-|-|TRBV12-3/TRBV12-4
ASSIGEKLS
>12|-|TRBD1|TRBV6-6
AGSGTGGLETQY
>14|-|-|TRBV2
ASSEEWGRDENIQY
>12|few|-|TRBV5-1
ASSLDVRTYEQY
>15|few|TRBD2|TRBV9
ASSPEPPSGNQETQY
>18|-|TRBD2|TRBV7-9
ASSPRPGLADGLLRNEQF
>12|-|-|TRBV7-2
ASSSMAGSGGQY
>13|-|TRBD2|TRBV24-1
ATSDPGEGQETQY
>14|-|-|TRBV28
ASSFPLGDASYGYT
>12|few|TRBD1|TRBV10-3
AISQGVSYNEQF
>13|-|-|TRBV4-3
ASSPRSSRSDEQY
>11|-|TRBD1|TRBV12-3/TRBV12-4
ASTGQKNQPQH
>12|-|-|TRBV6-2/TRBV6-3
ASSWFPWEETQY
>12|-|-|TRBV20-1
SAGSGAGNEKLF
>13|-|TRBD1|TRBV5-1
ASSAGQGVNYGYT
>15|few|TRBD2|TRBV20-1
SARCGGLAGVPGTQY
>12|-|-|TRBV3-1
ASSHWTVLETQY
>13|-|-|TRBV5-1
ASSLEGQNNNGYN
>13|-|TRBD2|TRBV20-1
SARDPGLGVYEQY
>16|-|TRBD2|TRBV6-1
ASRKGLGGGAFGNEQF
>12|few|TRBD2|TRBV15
ATSTGGSSYEQY
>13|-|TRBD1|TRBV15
ATSRDLGQGETQY
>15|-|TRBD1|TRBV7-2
ASSLALWTGGGYEQY
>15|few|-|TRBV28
ASSSKGRGRIKETQY
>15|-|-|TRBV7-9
ASSPPAIRDTFNEQF
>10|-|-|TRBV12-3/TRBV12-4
ASSKGPPEAF
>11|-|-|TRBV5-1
ASSPDGQETQF
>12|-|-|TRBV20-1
SAAGGGPNNEQF
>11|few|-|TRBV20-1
SAREGGDYGYT
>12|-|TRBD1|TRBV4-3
ASSVYRGSEKLF
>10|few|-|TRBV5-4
ASSRIRDEQF
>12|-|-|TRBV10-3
AISEAREIYGYT
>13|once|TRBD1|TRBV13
ASSFGDSNLYKQF
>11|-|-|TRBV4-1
VSSLGLREGYT
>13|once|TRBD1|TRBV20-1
SARDLGTGGKGQY
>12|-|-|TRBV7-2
ASSPLLPNYGYT
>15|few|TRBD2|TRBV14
ASSPSGGRGNYNEQF
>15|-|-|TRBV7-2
ASSLDLTGLRDHGYT
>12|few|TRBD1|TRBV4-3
ASSQGQGDNEQF
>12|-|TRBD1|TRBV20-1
SAREQGALNEQF